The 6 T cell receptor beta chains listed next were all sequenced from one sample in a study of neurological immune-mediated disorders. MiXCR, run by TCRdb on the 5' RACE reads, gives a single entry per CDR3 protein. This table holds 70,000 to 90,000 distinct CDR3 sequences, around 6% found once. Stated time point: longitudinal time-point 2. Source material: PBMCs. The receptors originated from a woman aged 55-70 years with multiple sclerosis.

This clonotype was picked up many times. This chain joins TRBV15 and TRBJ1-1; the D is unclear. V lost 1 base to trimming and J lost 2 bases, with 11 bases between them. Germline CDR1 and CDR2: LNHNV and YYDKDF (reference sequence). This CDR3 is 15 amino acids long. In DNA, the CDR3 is TGTGCCACCAGCAGAGTCATCCTTCTTAACACTGAAGCTTTCTTT. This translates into CATSRVILLNTEAFF.

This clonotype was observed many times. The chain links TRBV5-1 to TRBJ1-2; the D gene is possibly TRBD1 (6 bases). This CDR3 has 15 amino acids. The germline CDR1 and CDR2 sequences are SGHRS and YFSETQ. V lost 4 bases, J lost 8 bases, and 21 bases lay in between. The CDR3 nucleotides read TGCGCCAGCAGCGCCAATGGGGGGGCTGCGACGGGCTACACCTTC. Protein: CASSANGGAATGYTF.

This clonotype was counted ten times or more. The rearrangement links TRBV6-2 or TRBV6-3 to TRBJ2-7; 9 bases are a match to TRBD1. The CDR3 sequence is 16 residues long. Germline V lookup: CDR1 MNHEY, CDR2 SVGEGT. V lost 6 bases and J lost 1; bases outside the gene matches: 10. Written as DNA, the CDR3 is TGTGCCAGCAGCCTGGGACAGGGAGGAAGGTCCTACGAGCAGTACTTC. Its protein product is CASSLGQGGRSYEQYF.

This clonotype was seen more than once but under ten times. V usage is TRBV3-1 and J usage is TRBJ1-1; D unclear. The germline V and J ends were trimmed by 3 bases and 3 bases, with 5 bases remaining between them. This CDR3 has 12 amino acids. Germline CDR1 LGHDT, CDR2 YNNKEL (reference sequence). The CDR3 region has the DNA TGTGCCAGCAGCCATCTCGACACTGAAGCTTTCTTT. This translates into CASSHLDTEAFF.

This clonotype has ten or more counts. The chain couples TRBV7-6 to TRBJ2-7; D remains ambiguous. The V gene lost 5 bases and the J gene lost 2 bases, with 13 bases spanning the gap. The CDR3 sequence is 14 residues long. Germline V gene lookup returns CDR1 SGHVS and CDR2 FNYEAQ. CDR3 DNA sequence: TGTGCCAGCAGCAGAGACGTACAGACCTACGAGCAGTACTTC. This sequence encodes CASSRDVQTYEQYF.

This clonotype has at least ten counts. CDR3 DNA: TGTGCCAGCTCACCGGGACAGGGCAATCAGCCCCAGCATTTT. It encodes CASSPGQGNQPQHF. V is TRBV18 and J is TRBJ1-5, with 8 bases identical to TRBD1. The CDR3 loop spans 14 amino acids. Germline CDR1 and CDR2: KGHSH and LQKENI. Trimming removed 3 bases from V and 2 bases from J; junction bases left unmatched: 0.